The clone carrying this TCR beta chain was found many times. Its cognate antigen is unknown. The sample originates from a study of T cell repertoires in cytomegalovirus infection. The wider study: Peptides in the study included HLA-C-restricted and HLA-B-restricted CMV epitopes.

TCRdb recomputed calls from the reads with MiXCR, one row per CDR3 protein. The table has some 920,000 distinct CDR3 sequences, less than 35% seen once. J gave up 3 bases and V 4 bases, and 5 bases lay outside the gene matches. CDR1 MGHRA and CDR2 YSYEKL come from the germline V gene. This CDR3 comprises 15 residues. Broader study findings: Ex vivo responses were dominated by HLA-C-restricted CMV-specific TCR beta clonotypes.

The clonotype was recovered from a human donor in good health (CMV status not recorded). Some clones in this sample may be carry-over from other donors' samples. V usage is TRBV4-1 and J usage is TRBJ1-5; TRBD1 matches at 8 bases. The sequenced sample was cultured CD8+ T cells from PBMCs, obtained from culture after CMV antigen stimulation. CDR3 sequence: CASSRGTGPNQPQHF. The CDR3 DNA reads TGCGCCAGCAGCCGGGGGACAGGTCCCAATCAGCCCCAGCATTTT.